Listed below are T cell receptor beta chains from one sample, sequenced in a study of long-term antiretroviral therapy in people with HIV. Sequencing used immunoSEQ multiplex PCR; TCRdb keeps in-frame clones, though not all of them. The sample shows around 23,000 clones, around 80% of them seen only once. The sample was unsorted PBMCs, taken 0.5 years before starting antiretroviral therapy. The receptors were gathered from a man aged 40-55 years with HIV. The conserved cysteine and the conserved F or W are not part of the CDR3 here. Each record gives: J gene, clone size, V gene, CDR3 protein. Clone size is given for some rows only: seen once, a few or many times, or a class if the clone is expanded.

>TRBJ1-5|-|TRBV6-1
ASSATGNQPQH
>TRBJ1-1|-|TRBV6-6
ASSYYGNTEAF
>TRBJ1-5|-|TRBV6-1
ASRGTGASNQPQH
>TRBJ2-3|-|TRBV29-1
SVERTSGPQGADTQY
>TRBJ2-1|-|TRBV5-1
ASSLGLAISYNEQF
>TRBJ2-5|-|TRBV7-2
ASSYRQGAETQY
>TRBJ2-7|-|TRBV7-6
ASSLKYADEQY
>TRBJ1-1|-|TRBV7-2
ASSHPFQNTEAF
>TRBJ1-5|-|TRBV7-3
ASSFGGESVQH
>TRBJ1-5|once|TRBV15
ATSRFGQGSSQPQH
>TRBJ2-3|-|TRBV6-5
ASRVIGTDTQY
>TRBJ2-6|few|TRBV7-8
ASSFQQGSGANVLT
>TRBJ1-6|few|TRBV2
ASSGDKEYTPLH
>TRBJ1-4|-|TRBV18
ASSPRRDGNEKLF
>TRBJ1-2|few|TRBV6-5
ASSAQGGSYGYT
>TRBJ1-1|-|TRBV7-6
ASSLARNTEAF
>TRBJ2-3|-|TRBV28
ASSPGRVGGTDTQY
>TRBJ2-3|once|TRBV27
ASTDKFTDTQY
>TRBJ2-7|-|TRBV6-5
ASRQTGVGAYEQY
>TRBJ2-5|-|TRBV4-3
ASSQDAGLETQY
>TRBJ1-6|-|TRBV2
ASSWTESSYNSPLH
>TRBJ1-1|-|TRBV7-3
ASSSDVNTEAF
>TRBJ2-7|-|TRBV11-2
ASSPSGEQY
>TRBJ2-7|-|TRBV7-6
ASSLGPRGRIIYEQY
>TRBJ2-3|-|TRBV6-6
ASSYSEDTQY
>TRBJ1-5|-|TRBV21-1
ASSSPGRGWGQPQH
>TRBJ1-5|-|TRBV4-1
ASSQGGNSNQPQH
>TRBJ1-2|few|TRBV29-1
SVMDRQASYGYT
>TRBJ1-1|-|TRBV7-3
ASSLETGAEAF
>TRBJ2-2|-|TRBV6-1
ASRQGTGELF
>TRBJ1-5|-|TRBV28
ASSSIGTGANQPQH
>TRBJ2-3|-|TRBV14
ASSQGYDVGDTQY
>TRBJ2-7|-|TRBV9
ASSVAGAPLYEQY
>TRBJ1-2|-|TRBV7-2
ASSLVPVSGTVNYGYT
>TRBJ2-1|-|TRBV10-3
AIRGPSYNEQF
>TRBJ1-4|-|TRBV6-5
ASSYRNEKLF
>TRBJ1-6|-|TRBV18
ASSPNGQVVNSPLH
>TRBJ2-5|-|TRBV27
ASSSITGKETQY
>TRBJ2-7|-|TRBV11-1
ASSLPGPNLYEQY
>TRBJ2-5|-|TRBV5-4
ASSPPDSWYQETQY
>TRBJ1-2|-|TRBV5-1
ASSPGTGGNYGYT
>TRBJ1-4|-|TRBV7-6
ASSLTAGGGLGEKLF
>TRBJ1-1|-|TRBV11-2
ASSLVSGGEAF
>TRBJ2-7|once|TRBV6-5
ASSYSQNAYEQY
>TRBJ2-1|-|TRBV5-4
ATKRSGGNYNEQF
>TRBJ2-5|once|TRBV28
ASRTNSGTQY
>TRBJ1-2|-|TRBV5-4
ASSSPGVYGYT